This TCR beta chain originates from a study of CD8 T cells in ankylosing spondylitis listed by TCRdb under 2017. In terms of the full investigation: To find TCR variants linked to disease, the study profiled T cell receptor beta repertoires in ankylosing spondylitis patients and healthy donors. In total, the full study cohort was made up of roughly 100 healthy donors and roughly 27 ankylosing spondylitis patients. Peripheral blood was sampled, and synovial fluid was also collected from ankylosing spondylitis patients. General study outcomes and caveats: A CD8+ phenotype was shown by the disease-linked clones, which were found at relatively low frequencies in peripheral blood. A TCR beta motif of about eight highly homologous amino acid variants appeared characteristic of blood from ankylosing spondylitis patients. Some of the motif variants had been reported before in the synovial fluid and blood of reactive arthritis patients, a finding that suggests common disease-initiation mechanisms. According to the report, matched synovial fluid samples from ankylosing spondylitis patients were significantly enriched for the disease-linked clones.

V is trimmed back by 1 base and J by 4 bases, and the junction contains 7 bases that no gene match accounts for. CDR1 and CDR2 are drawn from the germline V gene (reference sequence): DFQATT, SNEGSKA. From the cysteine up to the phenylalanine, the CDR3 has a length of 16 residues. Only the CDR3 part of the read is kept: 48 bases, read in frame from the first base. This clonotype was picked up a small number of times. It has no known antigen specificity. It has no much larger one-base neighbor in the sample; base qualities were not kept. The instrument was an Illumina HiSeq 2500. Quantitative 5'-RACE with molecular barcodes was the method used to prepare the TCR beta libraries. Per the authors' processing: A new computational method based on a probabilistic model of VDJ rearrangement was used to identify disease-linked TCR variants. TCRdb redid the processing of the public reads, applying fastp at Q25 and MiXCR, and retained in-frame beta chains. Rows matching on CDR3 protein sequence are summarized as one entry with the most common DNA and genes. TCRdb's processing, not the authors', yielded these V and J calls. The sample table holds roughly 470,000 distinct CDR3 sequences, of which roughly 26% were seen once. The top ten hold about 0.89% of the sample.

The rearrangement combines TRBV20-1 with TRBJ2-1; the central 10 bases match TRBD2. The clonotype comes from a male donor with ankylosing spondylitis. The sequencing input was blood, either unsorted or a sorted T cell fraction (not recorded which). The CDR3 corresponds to CSARVRTSGLYNEQFF. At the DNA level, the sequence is TGCAGTGCTAGAGTAAGGACTAGCGGATTATACAATGAGCAGTTCTTC.